The source of this T cell receptor beta chain is a study of CXCR3-negative and CXCR3-positive naive CD8 T cells. Study in general: Collectively, the libraries yielded 110 million to 150 million TRB reads in total, at about 1.5 +/- 0.3 million per library. The study, taken as a whole, reports: Naive cells positive for CXCR3 carried more hydrophobic TRB CDR3s than CXCR3-negative ones. Both naive subsets, CXCR3-negative and CXCR3-positive, displayed similar TRBV-TRBJ usage, unlike memory cells.

Germline CDR1 MNHEY, CDR2 SVGAGI. CDR3 length: 15 amino acids. Concerning this clonotype: Its cognate antigen is unknown.

UMI-labeled 5' RACE yielded the TRB cDNA libraries. Following a re-call of the 5' RACE reads, TCRdb has one entry per CDR3 protein and lacks DNA. This sample contains 45,000 to 75,000 distinct CDR3 sequences. Every CD8+ subset sample held around 300,000 flow-sorted cells, done in triplicate. The sequence was obtained from a human donor in good health. Some clones in this sample may be carry-over from other donors' samples. Sequenced: naive CXCR3- CD8+ T cells from blood. Subset described: CD45RO-CCR7+CD27+CD95- naive CD8+ T cells lacking CXCR3 (TNR3-). The V gene is TRBV6-5, the J gene TRBJ2-5; TCRdb's D call of TRBD2 is untestable without DNA. The CDR3 spells CASRVSGGALEAQYF.